This T cell receptor (beta chain) was found in a study of blood T cell repertoires in COVID-19. Overall study context: Nucleic acid was either cDNA or gDNA, and it came from T cells, B-cell-depleted T cells, or PBMCs.

How the authors handled the data: Nucleated cell number was recorded as an estimate derived from reference gene primer amplification. This table comes from immunoSEQ multiplex PCR, and its TCRdb copy is limited to in-frame clones, with some not included. That table supplies the V and J calls and clone size; D and trimming were determined from the DNA. The data hold under 150,000 clones, with approximately 87% observed a single time. Per germline, CDR1 WNHNN and CDR2 SYGVQD (reference sequence). This CDR3 has 16 residues. J was trimmed by 5 bases and V by 0 bases; bases with no gene match: 6. The clonotype comes from a man aged 45-65 years in a cohort exposed to, infected with or recovered from COVID-19 (not recorded which). The V call is TRBV10-1, the J call TRBJ2-1; TRBD1 matches at 8 bases. The sequencing sample was made of PBMCs or T cells enriched from blood (not recorded which). Here the CDR3 reads CASSESRAGGHNEQFF. Written as DNA, the CDR3 is TGCGCCAGCAGTGAGTCTCGGGCAGGGGGCCACAATGAGCAGTTCTTC.